One T cell receptor beta chain is described in this entry. What it binds is unknown. This entry comes from a study of PD-1 blockade in classical Hodgkin lymphoma. Study observations and caveats: Patients starting nivolumab under 1 year after ASCT were excluded. By C4D1, CD4+ diversity increased significantly, especially in complete responders.

Time point: cycle 4 day 1 (C4D1), after 5 to 7 weeks of nivolumab. Every patient relapsed after autologous stem cell transplantation, and brentuximab vedotin exposure varied. Libraries were prepared by immunoSEQ multiplex PCR; TCRdb keeps only in-frame clonotypes and omits some of them. The sample lists about 47,000 clones, approximately 80% seen once, with over 15% in the top ten. The TCR was taken from a human donor with classical Hodgkin lymphoma. The sequences come from peripheral blood mononuclear cells (PBMCs), collected before the fourth cycle of nivolumab.

The CDR3 coding sequence is TGTGCCAGCAGCTTGGTCAGGGAGTACACTGAAGCTTTCTTT. Translating gives CASSLVREYTEAFF. The chain uses TRBV11-1 and TRBJ1-1; D possibly corresponds to TRBD1 (5 bases). The CDR3 totals 14 residues. Germline loops: CDR1 SGHAT, CDR2 FQDESV (reference sequence). Between the trimmed V and J ends, which lost 3 bases and 3 bases, there was a span of 11 bases. The variable domain in full, with the rest retrieved from reference TRBV11-1 and TRBJ1-1, is EAEVAQSPRYKITEKSQAVAFWCDPISGHATLYWYRQILGQGPELLVQFQDESVVDDSQLPKDRFSAERLKGVDSTLKIQPAELGDSAMYLCASSLVREYTEAFFGQGTRLTVV.